This passage covers 18 T cell receptor beta chains from one sample sequenced in a study of T cells in localized non-small cell lung cancer. Assay used: immunoSEQ multiplex PCR; TCRdb lists only in-frame clones, some missing. Among about 30,000 clones listed, approximately 91% were seen once. The material sequenced was peripheral blood, taken before any cancer treatment. The receptor source for this set is a female donor of 60 years or more with stage I lung adenocarcinoma.

The J gene is TRBJ1-5, the V gene TRBV28, with D perhaps matching TRBD1 (5 bases). Trimming stripped 5 bases from V and 2 bases from J, with 13 bases between. Germline V gene data show CDR1 as MDHEN and CDR2 as SYDVKM. The CDR3 contains 15 residues. As DNA, the CDR3 is TGTGCCAGCAGTACCGGGACGGGGGGCAATCAGCCCCAGCATTTT. The encoded protein is CASSTGTGGNQPQHF.

This chain joins TRBV27 and TRBJ2-3; TRBD2 matches at 11 bases. Germline V CDR1 and CDR2: MNHEY, SMNVEV (reference sequence). The CDR3 runs to 19 residues. Losses at the gene ends were 5 bases for V and 0 bases for J; bases not matched to a gene: 13. CDR3: CASSRHSGTSGASTDTQYF. DNA of the CDR3: TGTGCCAGCAGTCGACACTCCGGGACTAGCGGAGCCAGCACAGATACGCAGTATTTT.

V gene TRBV7-2 combines with J gene TRBJ2-3; 10 nucleotides match TRBD2. In germline, CDR1 is SGHTA, CDR2 FQGNSA. This CDR3 contains 18 residues. J gave up 3 bases and V 0 bases, and 9 bases lay outside the gene matches. The CDR3 region is CASSLAPGGLARTDTQYF. DNA for the CDR3: TGTGCCAGCAGCTTAGCCCCGGGGGGACTAGCGAGGACAGATACGCAGTATTTT.

This chain connects TRBV7-2 to TRBJ2-1; 11 bases are shared with TRBD2. The V segment lost 6 bases and the J segment 0 bases; nucleotides outside the gene matches: 7. Germline CDR1 SGHTA, CDR2 FQGNSA. CDR3 length: 17 residues. CDR3 sequence (DNA): TGTGCCAGCAGACGGACTAGCGGGTTGAGCTCCTACAATGAGCAGTTCTTC. Protein product: CASRRTSGLSSYNEQFF.

The chain combines TRBV19 with TRBJ2-1, with 7 bases matching TRBD1. Looked up from germline, CDR1 is LNHDA and CDR2 is SQIVND (reference sequence). Trimming cost V 10 bases and J 5 bases; bases outside gene matches: 8. CDR3 length equals 13 residues. In DNA, the CDR3 is TGTGCCACCTCCGGGACAGCGGACAATGAGCAGTTCTTC. It specifies CATSGTADNEQFF.

The chain uses TRBV7-8 and TRBJ2-2, with TRBD1 matching over 7 bases. Losses at the gene ends were 1 base for V and 4 bases for J; bases not matched to a gene: 3. CDR3 length: 15 amino acids. The germline gives CDR1 SGHVS, CDR2 FQNEAQ. CDR3: CASSLGQGGTGELFF. CDR3 nucleotides: TGTGCCAGCAGCTTAGGACAGGGCGGCACCGGGGAGCTGTTTTTT.

CDR3: CASSLGDRASYEQYF. In DNA form, the CDR3 reads TGTGCCAGCAGCTTGGGGGACAGGGCGAGCTACGAGCAGTACTTC. This sequence joins TRBV5-5 and TRBJ2-7; 9 nucleotides line up with TRBD1. Germline V lookup: CDR1 SGHKS, CDR2 YYEKEE (reference sequence). With V trimmed by 0 bases and J by 3 bases, 4 bases remained unmatched. This CDR3 has 15 residues.

J is TRBJ2-7 and V is TRBV14; 12 bases map to TRBD2. The CDR3 spans 15 residues. With 4 bases clipped from V and 6 bases from J, the junction kept 7 bases outside the gene matches. The V gene's germline CDR1 is SGHDN and CDR2 FVKESK. For the CDR3, the DNA is TGTGCCAGCAGCCGAGGGACTAGCGGGTTTGCCGAGCAGTACTTC. This translates into CASSRGTSGFAEQYF.

This chain connects TRBV9 to TRBJ2-1; 14 bases are shared with TRBD2. This CDR3 has 16 residues. Germline V CDR1 and CDR2: SGDLS, YYNGEE. The trim removed 3 bases at V and 8 bases at J, leaving 7 bases unmatched. CDR3 in DNA: TGTGCCAGCAGCGATGGGACTAGCGGGAGTATAGATGAGCAGTTCTTC. Its protein product is CASSDGTSGSIDEQFF.

The chain is built from TRBV4-2 and TRBJ2-1; 15 bases fit TRBD2. In germline, CDR1 is LGHNA, CDR2 YNFKEQ. This CDR3 spans 20 amino acids. The trim removed 0 bases at V and 8 bases at J, leaving 14 bases unmatched. CDR3 nucleotides: TGTGCCAGCAGCCAAGATAGAGGACTAGCGGGAGGGCCGATTGGGGATGAGCAGTTCTTC. Encoded protein: CASSQDRGLAGGPIGDEQFF.

The J gene is TRBJ2-7, the V gene TRBV28; 11 nucleotides line up with TRBD2. Germline-derived CDR1 and CDR2 are MDHEN and SYDVKM. Trimming took 9 bases from V and 0 from J; bases not matched to a gene: 10. The CDR3 spans 16 residues. CDR3 DNA: TGTGCCAGTAACTTCGAAACTAGCGGGAGCTCCTACGAGCAGTACTTC. The encoded protein is CASNFETSGSSYEQYF.

The J gene is TRBJ1-1, the V gene TRBV20-1; D is ambiguous. CDR1 is DFQATT, CDR2 SNEGSKA, per germline (reference sequence). The length of the CDR3 is 11 residues. The CDR3 protein is CCIQGPQDAFF. The CDR3 nucleotides read TGCTGTATCCAAGGGCCTCAGGATGCTTTCTTT.

This clone was detected a few times. The chain is built from TRBV29-1 and TRBJ1-1, with D hard to call. The CDR3 sequence is 11 residues long. Looked up from germline, CDR1 is SQVTM and CDR2 is ANQGSEA. Between the trimmed V and J ends, which lost 4 bases and 0 bases, there was a span of 3 bases. In DNA form, the CDR3 reads TGCAGCGTTGGTTTGAACACTGAAGCTTTCTTT. Its protein is CSVGLNTEAFF. Supplemented by reference TRBV29-1 and TRBJ1-1, the full variable domain reads SAVISQKPSRDICQRGTSLTIQCQVDSQVTMMFWYRQQPGQSLTLIATANQGSEATYESGFVIDKFPISRPNLTFSTLTVSNMSPEDSSIYLCSVGLNTEAFFGQGTRLTVV.

The chain employs TRBV19 and TRBJ1-2; 7 positions match TRBD1. The germline V gene has CDR1 LNHDA and CDR2 SQIVND (reference sequence). V shed 6 bases and J 5 bases; nucleotides not matched to a gene: 12. This CDR3 has 15 residues. This chain's CDR3 is CASRGAGTAMYGYTF. CDR3 sequence (DNA): TGTGCCAGTAGAGGAGCAGGGACAGCGATGTATGGCTACACCTTC.

V gene TRBV6-5 combines with J gene TRBJ2-7; no reliable D call. Germline V lookup: CDR1 MNHEY, CDR2 SVGAGI. The V and J ends lost 5 bases and 3 bases respectively, with 11 bases between them. The CDR3 totals 13 residues. CDR3 loop: CASSPGRDYEQYF. The CDR3, as DNA: TGTGCCAGCAGTCCCGGACGAGACTACGAGCAGTACTTC.

This clone was seen a single time. The chain employs TRBV28 and TRBJ2-2; the D is unclear. The CDR3 consists of 16 residues. From germline, CDR1 is MDHEN and CDR2 SYDVKM. V was cut by 6 bases and J by 5 bases, with 19 bases left in between. CDR3 loop: CASRLNPLRGTGELFF. CDR3 DNA sequence: TGTGCCAGCAGACTGAACCCACTACGCGGAACCGGGGAGCTGTTTTTT.

In this sample, this clone turned up a few times. The chain employs TRBV2 and TRBJ2-3; D possibly corresponds to TRBD1 (7 bases). This CDR3 has 18 amino acids. Germline-derived CDR1 and CDR2 are SNHLY and FYNNEI. The V and J ends lost 7 bases and 3 bases respectively, with 26 bases between them. The CDR3 region is CASTKFRGTAYFTDTQYF. The DNA for the CDR3 is TGTGCCAGCACTAAATTCCGCGGGACAGCTTATTTTACAGATACGCAGTATTTT.

The chain's CDR3 is CASSRGTDTQYF. In nucleotides, the CDR3 is TGTGCCAGCAGTCGGGGGACAGATACGCAGTATTTT. V gene TRBV28 combines with J gene TRBJ2-3; D possibly corresponds to TRBD2 (6 bases). The length of the CDR3 is 12 residues. Germline values: CDR1 MDHEN, CDR2 SYDVKM. V was trimmed by 5 bases and J by 3 bases, leaving 6 bases between them.